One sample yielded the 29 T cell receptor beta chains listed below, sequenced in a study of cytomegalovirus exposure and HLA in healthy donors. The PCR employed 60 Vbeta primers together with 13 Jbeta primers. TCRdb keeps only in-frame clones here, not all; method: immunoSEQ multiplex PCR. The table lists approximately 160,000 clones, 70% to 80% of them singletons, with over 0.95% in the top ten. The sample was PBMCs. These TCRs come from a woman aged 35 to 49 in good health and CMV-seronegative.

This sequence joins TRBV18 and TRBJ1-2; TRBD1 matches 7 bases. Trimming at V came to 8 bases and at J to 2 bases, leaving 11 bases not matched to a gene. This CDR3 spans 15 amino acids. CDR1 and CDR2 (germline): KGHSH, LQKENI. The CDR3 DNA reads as TGTGCCAGCACCCCGGCGGTACAGGGGAACTATGGCTACACCTTC. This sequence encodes CASTPAVQGNYGYTF.

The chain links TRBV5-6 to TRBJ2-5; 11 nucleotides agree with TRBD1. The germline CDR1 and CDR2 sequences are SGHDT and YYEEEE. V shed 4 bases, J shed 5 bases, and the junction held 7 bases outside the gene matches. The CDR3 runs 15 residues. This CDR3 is CASSDGTGGRETQYF. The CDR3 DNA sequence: TGTGCCAGCAGCGACGGGACAGGGGGACGGGAGACCCAGTACTTC.

The CDR3 here is CASSVVRAGGLSSTDTQYF. CDR3 DNA sequence: TGTGCCAGCAGCGTAGTAAGAGCGGGAGGCCTTTCTAGCACAGATACGCAGTATTTT. The rearrangement links TRBV9 to TRBJ2-3, with 9 bases matching TRBD2. The CDR3 spans 19 residues. Trimming removed 0 bases from V and 0 bases from J; junction bases left unmatched: 11. Per the germline V gene, CDR1 is SGDLS and CDR2 is YYNGEE.

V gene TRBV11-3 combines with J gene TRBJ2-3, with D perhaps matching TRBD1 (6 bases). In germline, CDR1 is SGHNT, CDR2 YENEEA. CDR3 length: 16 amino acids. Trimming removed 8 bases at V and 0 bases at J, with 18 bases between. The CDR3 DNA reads TGTGCCAGCCAGGGGTCCGGCTACACTAGCACAGATACGCAGTATTTT. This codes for CASQGSGYTSTDTQYF.

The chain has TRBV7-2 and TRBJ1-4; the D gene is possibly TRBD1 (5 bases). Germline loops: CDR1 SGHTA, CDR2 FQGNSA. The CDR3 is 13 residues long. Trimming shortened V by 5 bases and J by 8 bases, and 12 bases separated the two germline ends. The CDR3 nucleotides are TGTGCCAGCAGCAAGGGCCAGGGAGAAAAACTGTTTTTT. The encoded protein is CASSKGQGEKLFF.

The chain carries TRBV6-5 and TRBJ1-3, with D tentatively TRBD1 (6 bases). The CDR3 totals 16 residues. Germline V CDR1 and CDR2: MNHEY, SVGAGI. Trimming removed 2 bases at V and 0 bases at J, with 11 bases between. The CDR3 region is CASSYTQQGSGNTIYF. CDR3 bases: TGTGCCAGCAGTTACACCCAACAGGGCTCTGGAAACACCATATATTTT.

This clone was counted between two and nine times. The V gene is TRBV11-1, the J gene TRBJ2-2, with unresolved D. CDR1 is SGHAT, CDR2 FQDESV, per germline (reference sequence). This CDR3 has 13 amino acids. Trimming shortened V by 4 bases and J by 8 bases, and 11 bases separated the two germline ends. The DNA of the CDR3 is TGTGCCAGCAGCTCTCTAGAGGATGGGGAGCTGTTTTTT. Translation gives CASSSLEDGELFF.

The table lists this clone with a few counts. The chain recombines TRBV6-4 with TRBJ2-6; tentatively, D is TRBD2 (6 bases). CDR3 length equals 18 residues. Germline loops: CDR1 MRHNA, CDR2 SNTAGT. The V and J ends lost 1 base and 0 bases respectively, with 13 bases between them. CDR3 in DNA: TGTGCCAGCAGTGACTTTGGAGGGGCCCTCTCTGGGGCCAACGTCCTGACTTTC. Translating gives CASSDFGGALSGANVLTF.

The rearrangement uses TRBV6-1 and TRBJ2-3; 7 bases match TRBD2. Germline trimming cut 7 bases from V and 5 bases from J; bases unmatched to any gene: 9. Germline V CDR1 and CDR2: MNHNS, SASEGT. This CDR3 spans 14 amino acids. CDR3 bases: TGTGCCAGCAAGGTGGGAGGGCGAGGAGATACGCAGTATTTT. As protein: CASKVGGRGDTQYF.

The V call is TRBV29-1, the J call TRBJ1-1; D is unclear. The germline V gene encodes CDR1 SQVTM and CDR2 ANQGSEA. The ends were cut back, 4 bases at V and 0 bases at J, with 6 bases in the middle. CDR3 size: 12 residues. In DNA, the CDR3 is TGCAGCGTTGTTACGGTGAACACTGAAGCTTTCTTT. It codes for CSVVTVNTEAFF.

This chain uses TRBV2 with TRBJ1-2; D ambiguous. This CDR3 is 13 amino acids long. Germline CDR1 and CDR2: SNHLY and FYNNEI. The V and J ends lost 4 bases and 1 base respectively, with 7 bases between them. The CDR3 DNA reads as TGTGCCAGCAGTGTCGACAATAACTATGGCTACACCTTC. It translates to CASSVDNNYGYTF.

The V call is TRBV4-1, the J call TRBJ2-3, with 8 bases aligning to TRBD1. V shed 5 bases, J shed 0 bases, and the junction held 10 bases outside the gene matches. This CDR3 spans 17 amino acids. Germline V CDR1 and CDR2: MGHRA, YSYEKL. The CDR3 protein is CASSFAPRDRSTDTQYF. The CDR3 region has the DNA TGCGCCAGCAGCTTCGCCCCCCGGGACAGGAGCACAGATACGCAGTATTTT.

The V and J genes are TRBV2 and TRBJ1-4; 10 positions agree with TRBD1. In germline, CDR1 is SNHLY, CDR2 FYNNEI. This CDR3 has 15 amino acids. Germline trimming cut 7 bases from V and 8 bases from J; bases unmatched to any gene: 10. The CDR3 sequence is CASTPLGGQGEKLFF. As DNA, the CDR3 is TGTGCCAGCACCCCACTGGGGGGACAGGGGGAAAAACTGTTTTTT.

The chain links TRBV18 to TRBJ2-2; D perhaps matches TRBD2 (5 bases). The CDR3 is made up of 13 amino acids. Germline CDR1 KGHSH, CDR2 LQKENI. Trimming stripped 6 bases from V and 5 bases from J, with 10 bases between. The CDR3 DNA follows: TGTGCCAGCTCTCCGGACTTAACCGGGGAGCTGTTTTTT. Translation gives CASSPDLTGELFF. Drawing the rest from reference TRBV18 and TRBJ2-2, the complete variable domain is NAGVMQNPRHLVRRRGQEARLRCSPMKGHSHVYWYRQLPEEGLKFMVYLQKENIIDESGMPKERFSAEFPKEGPSILRIQQVVRGDSAAYFCASSPDLTGELFFGEGSRLTVL.

CDR3 region: CASSPGVGEKLFF. The CDR3, as DNA: TGTGCCAGCAGCCCAGGGGTGGGGGAAAAACTGTTTTTT. This rearrangement joins TRBV7-9 to TRBJ1-4, with D perhaps TRBD1 (6 bases). V was pared by 5 bases and J by 8 bases, with 12 bases between. There are 13 residues in the CDR3. CDR1 is SEHNR, CDR2 FQNEAQ, per germline (reference sequence).

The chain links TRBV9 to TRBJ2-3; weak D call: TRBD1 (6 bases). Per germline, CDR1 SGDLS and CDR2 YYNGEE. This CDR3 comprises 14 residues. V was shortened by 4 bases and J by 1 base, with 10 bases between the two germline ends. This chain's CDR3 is CASSPRTGTDTQYF. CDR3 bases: TGTGCCAGCAGCCCACGGACAGGCACAGATACGCAGTATTTT.

The CDR3 sequence is CASSLTGLTQETQYF. In nucleotides, the CDR3 is TGTGCCAGCAGCTTAACCGGTCTTACGCAAGAGACCCAGTACTTC. The chain has TRBV7-3 and TRBJ2-5; D gene unclear. Trimming pared 0 bases from V and 2 bases from J, leaving 10 bases between. Germline values: CDR1 SGHTA, CDR2 FQGTGA. The CDR3 runs 15 residues.

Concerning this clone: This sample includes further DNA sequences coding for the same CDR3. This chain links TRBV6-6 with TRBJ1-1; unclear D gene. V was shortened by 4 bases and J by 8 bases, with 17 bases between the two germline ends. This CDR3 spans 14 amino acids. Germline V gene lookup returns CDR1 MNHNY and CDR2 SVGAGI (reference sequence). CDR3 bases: TGTGCCAGCAGTTCCCGGGAACGCCGGACCGAAGCTTTCTTT. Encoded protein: CASSSRERRTEAFF.

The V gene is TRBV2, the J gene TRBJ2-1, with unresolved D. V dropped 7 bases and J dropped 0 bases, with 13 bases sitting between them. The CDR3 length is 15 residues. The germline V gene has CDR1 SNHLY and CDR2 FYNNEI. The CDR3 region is CASTAERLSYNEQFF. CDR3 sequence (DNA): TGTGCCAGCACCGCCGAGCGACTCTCCTACAATGAGCAGTTCTTC. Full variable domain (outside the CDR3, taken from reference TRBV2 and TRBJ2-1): EPEVTQTPSHQVTQMGQEVILRCVPISNHLYFYWYRQILGQKVEFLVSFYNNEISEKSEIFDDQFSVERPDGSNFTLKIRSTKLEDSAMYFCASTAERLSYNEQFFGPGTRLTVL.

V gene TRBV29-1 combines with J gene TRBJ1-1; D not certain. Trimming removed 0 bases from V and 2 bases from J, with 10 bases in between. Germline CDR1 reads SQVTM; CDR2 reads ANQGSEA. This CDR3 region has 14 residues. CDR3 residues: CSVEDAAVNTEAFF. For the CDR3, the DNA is TGCAGCGTTGAAGATGCGGCGGTAAACACTGAAGCTTTCTTT.

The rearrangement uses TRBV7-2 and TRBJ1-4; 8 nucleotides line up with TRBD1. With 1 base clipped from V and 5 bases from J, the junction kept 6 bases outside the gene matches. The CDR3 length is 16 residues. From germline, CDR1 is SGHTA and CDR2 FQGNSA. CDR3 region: CASSLVATGGNEKLFF. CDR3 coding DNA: TGTGCCAGCAGCTTAGTAGCCACAGGGGGGAATGAAAAACTGTTTTTT. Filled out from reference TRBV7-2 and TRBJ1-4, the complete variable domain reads GAGVSQSPSNKVTEKGKDVELRCDPISGHTALYWYRQSLGQGLEFLIYFQGNSAPDKSGLPSDRFSAERTGGSVSTLTIQRTQQEDSAVYLCASSLVATGGNEKLFFGSGTQLSVL.

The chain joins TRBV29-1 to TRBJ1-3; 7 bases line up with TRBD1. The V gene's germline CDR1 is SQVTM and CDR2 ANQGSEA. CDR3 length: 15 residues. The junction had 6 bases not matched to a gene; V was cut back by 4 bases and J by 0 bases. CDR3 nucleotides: TGCAGCGTTGCAGGGGGTCCTAGCTCTGGAAACACCATATATTTT. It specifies CSVAGGPSSGNTIYF. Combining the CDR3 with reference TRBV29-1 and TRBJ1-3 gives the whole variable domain SAVISQKPSRDICQRGTSLTIQCQVDSQVTMMFWYRQQPGQSLTLIATANQGSEATYESGFVIDKFPISRPNLTFSTLTVSNMSPEDSSIYLCSVAGGPSSGNTIYFGEGSWLTVV.

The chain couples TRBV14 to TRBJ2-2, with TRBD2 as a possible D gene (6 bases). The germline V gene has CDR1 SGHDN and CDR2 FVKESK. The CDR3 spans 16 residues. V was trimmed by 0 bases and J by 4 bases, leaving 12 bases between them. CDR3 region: CASSQDWGEVTGELFF. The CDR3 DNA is TGTGCCAGCAGCCAAGATTGGGGGGAAGTCACCGGGGAGCTGTTTTTT.

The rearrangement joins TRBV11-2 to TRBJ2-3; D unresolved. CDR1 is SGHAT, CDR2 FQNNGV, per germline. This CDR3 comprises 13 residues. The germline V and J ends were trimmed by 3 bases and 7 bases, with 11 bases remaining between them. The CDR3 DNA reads TGTGCCAGCAGCTTTAATAGTAAATATACGCAGTATTTT. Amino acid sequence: CASSFNSKYTQYF.

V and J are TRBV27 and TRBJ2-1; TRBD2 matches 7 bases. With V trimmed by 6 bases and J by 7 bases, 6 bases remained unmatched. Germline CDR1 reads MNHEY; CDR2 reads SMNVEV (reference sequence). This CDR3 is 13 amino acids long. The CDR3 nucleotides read TGTGCCAGCAGGCTGGGACTATTTAATGAGCAGTTCTTC. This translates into CASRLGLFNEQFF.

In DNA form, the CDR3 reads TGTGCCACCAGCAGAGACCCTAGCGGGAGTGGAGAGACCCAGTACTTC. Its protein is CATSRDPSGSGETQYF. This chain joins TRBV15 and TRBJ2-5; 10 bases match TRBD2. CDR3 length: 16 residues. Germline CDR1 is LNHNV and CDR2 is YYDKDF (reference sequence). The V segment lost 0 bases and the J segment 4 bases; nucleotides outside the gene matches: 5.

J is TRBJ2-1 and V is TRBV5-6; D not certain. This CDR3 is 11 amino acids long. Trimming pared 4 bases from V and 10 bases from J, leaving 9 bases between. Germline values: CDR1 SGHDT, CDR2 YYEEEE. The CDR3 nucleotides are TGTGCCAGCAGCCACGAGAACGAGCAGTTCTTC. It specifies CASSHENEQFF.

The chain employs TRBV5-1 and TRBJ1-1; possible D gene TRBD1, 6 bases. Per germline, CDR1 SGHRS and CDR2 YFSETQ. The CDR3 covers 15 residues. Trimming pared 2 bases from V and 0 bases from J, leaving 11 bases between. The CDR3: CASSLTGHLNTEAFF. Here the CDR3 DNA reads TGCGCCAGCAGCTTAACGGGACACCTGAACACTGAAGCTTTCTTT.

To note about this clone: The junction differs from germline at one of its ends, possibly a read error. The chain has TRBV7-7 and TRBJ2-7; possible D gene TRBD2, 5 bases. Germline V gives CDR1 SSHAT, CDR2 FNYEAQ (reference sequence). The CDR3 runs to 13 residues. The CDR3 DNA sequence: TGTGCTAGCAGCCAACTAGAAGACTACGAGCAGTACTTC. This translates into CASSQLEDYEQYF.